The 20 T cell receptor beta chains below were found in one sample sequenced in a study of PD-1 blockade in mismatch repair-deficient tumors. TCRdb's copy holds only in-frame clones and misses some; the assay was immunoSEQ multiplex PCR. The table has some 110,000 clones, over 60% seen once. This specimen was peripheral blood, taken approximately 60 weeks after starting pembrolizumab. Receptor source: an adult with mismatch repair-deficient cancer.

V usage is TRBV5-1 and J usage is TRBJ2-3; D is undetermined. CDR3 size: 15 residues. V lost 0 bases, J lost 2 bases, and 10 bases lay in between. CDR1 and CDR2 (germline): SGHRS, YFSETQ. The CDR3 nucleotides read TGCGCCAGCAGCTTGGGGCGGAGACACACAGATACGCAGTATTTT. Protein product: CASSLGRRHTDTQYF.

The chain uses TRBV9 and TRBJ2-5; 7 bases fit TRBD1. The trim removed 2 bases at V and 3 bases at J, leaving 4 bases unmatched. The CDR3 is 14 residues long. Per germline, CDR1 SGDLS and CDR2 YYNGEE. The DNA of the CDR3 is TGTGCCAGCAGCGTCGGACAGGTGGAAGAGACCCAGTACTTC. This sequence encodes CASSVGQVEETQYF.

This chain uses TRBV28 with TRBJ2-7; perhaps TRBD2 as D (7 bases). This CDR3 has 15 residues. Looked up from germline, CDR1 is MDHEN and CDR2 is SYDVKM. V was clipped by 7 bases and J by 3 bases, with 19 bases between them. The CDR3 reads CASTPWGGRSYEQYF. Written as DNA, the CDR3 is TGTGCCAGCACCCCTTGGGGGGGCCGGAGCTACGAGCAGTACTTC.

This chain connects TRBV5-3 to TRBJ1-1; D not certain. TRBV5-3 is noted as an ORF with a role that remains uncertain. This CDR3 contains 12 residues. The V end was cut by 8 bases, the J end by 1 base, with 9 bases between. CDR3 sequence: CASSAGNTEAFF. DNA of the CDR3: TGTGCCAGCAGTGCCGGGAACACTGAAGCTTTCTTT.

The gene calls are TRBV5-1 and TRBJ1-4, with 7 bases lining up with TRBD1. The J segment lost 7 bases and the V segment lost 2 bases, leaving 5 bases of the junction unmatched. Germline V gene lookup returns CDR1 SGHRS and CDR2 YFSETQ. The CDR3 runs to 14 residues. CDR3 nucleotides: TGCGCCAGCAGCTTAGGGGGCGCGGGTGAAAAACTGTTTTTT. Its protein product is CASSLGGAGEKLFF.

The V and J genes are TRBV9 and TRBJ2-1; TRBD1 aligns across 10 bases. Trimming at V came to 3 bases and at J to 6 bases, leaving 6 bases not matched to a gene. Germline V CDR1 and CDR2: SGDLS, YYNGEE. This CDR3 has 15 residues. The CDR3 region is CASSGSGQGFNEQFF. CDR3 coding DNA: TGTGCCAGCAGCGGTTCGGGACAGGGGTTCAATGAGCAGTTCTTC.

The chain couples TRBV27 to TRBJ2-3; tentatively, D is TRBD1 or TRBD2 (5 bases each). This CDR3 comprises 14 residues. The germline V gene has CDR1 MNHEY and CDR2 SMNVEV (reference sequence). The V and J ends lost 5 bases and 6 bases respectively, with 15 bases between them. CDR3 residues: CASSRDGVLDTQYF. The CDR3 bases are TGTGCCAGCAGTCGGGACGGGGTACTGGATACGCAGTATTTT.

The chain joins TRBV11-2 to TRBJ2-5; TRBD1 agrees at 11 bases. Trimming took 1 base from V and 2 from J; bases not matched to a gene: 6. The V gene's germline CDR1 is SGHAT and CDR2 FQNNGV. The CDR3 is 17 amino acids. The CDR3 region is CASSLVGGQGAQETQYF. The DNA for the CDR3 is TGTGCCAGCAGCTTAGTTGGAGGACAGGGGGCACAAGAGACCCAGTACTTC.

The table lists this clone with many counts. This sequence joins TRBV5-4 and TRBJ1-2; D perhaps matches TRBD1 (6 bases). Trimming removed 5 bases at V and 2 bases at J, with 13 bases between. The CDR3 consists of 14 residues. CDR1 SGHNT and CDR2 YYREEE come from the germline V gene (reference sequence). As DNA, the CDR3 is TGTGCCAGCAGGGGGCCGGGACACAACTATGGCTACACCTTC. Protein: CASRGPGHNYGYTF.

V usage is TRBV27 and J usage is TRBJ2-2; D is tentatively TRBD1 or TRBD2 (6 bases each). With 6 bases removed from V and 3 bases from J, the gap between germline ends came to 8 bases. The CDR3 length is 13 residues. CDR1 and CDR2 from the germline V gene are MNHEY and SMNVEV (reference sequence). CDR3 protein: CASRGGHTGELFF. DNA for the CDR3: TGTGCCAGCAGAGGGGGGCACACCGGGGAGCTGTTTTTT.

As for this clone: At one end, the junction sequence differs from germline, possibly due to a read error. The chain uses TRBV7-7 and TRBJ1-3; the match to TRBD1 covers 7 bases. The CDR3 contains 14 residues. Germline V gives CDR1 SSHAT, CDR2 FNYEAQ (reference sequence). CDR3: CASSPTTGGNTIYF. The CDR3 region has the DNA TGTGCTAGCAGCCCAACGACAGGGGGAAACACCATATATTTT.

This clone was seen more than once but under ten times. The rearrangement uses TRBV14 and TRBJ2-1, with 8 bases matching TRBD2. The germline gives CDR1 SGHDN, CDR2 FVKESK. The length of the CDR3 is 16 residues. The trim removed 1 base at V and 8 bases at J, leaving 10 bases unmatched. This CDR3 is CASSQVGSGSLHEQFF. CDR3 in DNA: TGTGCCAGCAGCCAAGTTGGAAGCGGGAGTCTCCATGAGCAGTTCTTC.

This clone was seen a few times. The V call is TRBV9, the J call TRBJ2-3; TRBD2 aligns across 8 bases. The ends lost 1 base at V and 2 bases at J; junction bases unmatched: 6. The germline V gene encodes CDR1 SGDLS and CDR2 YYNGEE. This CDR3 spans 16 amino acids. CDR3 residues: CASSVFAGGPTDTQYF. CDR3 coding DNA: TGTGCCAGCAGCGTATTTGCGGGAGGCCCCACAGATACGCAGTATTTT.

The chain has TRBV4-2 and TRBJ2-5, with 7 bases lining up with TRBD1. The J segment lost 2 bases and the V segment lost 4 bases, leaving 4 bases of the junction unmatched. This CDR3 region has 14 residues. Germline CDR1 reads LGHNA; CDR2 reads YNFKEQ. The CDR3 nucleotides are TGTGCCAGCAGCCGGCCGGGACAGCAAGAGACCCAGTACTTC. Its protein is CASSRPGQQETQYF.

This chain joins TRBV10-2 and TRBJ2-7, with 11 bases fitting TRBD2. The CDR3 loop spans 16 amino acids. Germline trimming cut 3 bases from V and 3 bases from J; bases unmatched to any gene: 7. Germline loops: CDR1 WSHSY, CDR2 SAAADI. The CDR3 sequence: CASSDYPGTSGYEQYF. The CDR3 nucleotides are TGCGCCAGCAGTGACTACCCCGGGACTAGCGGCTACGAGCAGTACTTC.

The CDR3 sequence: CSVRDRASYEQYF. The CDR3 coding sequence is TGCAGCGTTCGGGACAGGGCCTCCTACGAGCAGTACTTC. This chain links TRBV29-1 with TRBJ2-7; 9 positions agree with TRBD1. CDR1 SQVTM and CDR2 ANQGSEA come from the germline V gene. V lost 5 bases and J lost 0; bases outside the gene matches: 2. This CDR3 comprises 13 residues.

The rearrangement links TRBV7-3 to TRBJ2-2; no clear D gene. V was clipped by 8 bases and J by 2 bases, with 12 bases between them. Looked up from germline, CDR1 is SGHTA and CDR2 is FQGTGA. The CDR3 totals 14 residues. CDR3: CASSLGINTGELFF. The CDR3 DNA reads as TGTGCCAGCTCGTTGGGGATCAACACCGGGGAGCTGTTTTTT.

The V call is TRBV11-2, the J call TRBJ2-1, with 10 bases identical to TRBD2. The length of the CDR3 is 14 residues. Trimming took 0 bases from V and 15 from J; bases not matched to a gene: 8. Germline V gene sequence: CDR1 SGHAT, CDR2 FQNNGV. CDR3 region: CASSLDGLAVLRFF. Here the CDR3 DNA reads TGTGCCAGCAGCTTAGACGGACTAGCGGTCCTTAGGTTCTTC.

V and J are TRBV2 and TRBJ1-2; perhaps TRBD1 as D (5 bases). The germline gives CDR1 SNHLY, CDR2 FYNNEI. This CDR3 is 15 amino acids long. Deletions cut 2 bases from V and 4 bases from J, with 14 bases between. Written as DNA, the CDR3 is TGTGCCAGCAGTGAATCGGCACAGGAGATCTATGGCTACACCTTC. Translating it yields CASSESAQEIYGYTF.

This rearrangement joins TRBV29-1 to TRBJ1-2; 7 nucleotides agree with TRBD1. CDR1 SQVTM and CDR2 ANQGSEA come from the germline V gene. Trimming took 3 bases from V and 3 from J; bases not matched to a gene: 1. This CDR3 is built from 12 residues. The CDR3: CSVEQGDYGYTF. The CDR3 DNA is TGCAGCGTTGAGCAGGGGGACTATGGCTACACCTTC. The full variable domain, rest sourced from reference TRBV29-1 and TRBJ1-2, is SAVISQKPSRDICQRGTSLTIQCQVDSQVTMMFWYRQQPGQSLTLIATANQGSEATYESGFVIDKFPISRPNLTFSTLTVSNMSPEDSSIYLCSVEQGDYGYTFGSGTRLTVV.